This TCR beta chain was obtained from a study of control samples from healthy donors and cancer patients. The data were produced by immunoSEQ multiplex PCR, yet TCRdb's version contains in-frame clones alone and is incomplete. The profile shows around 50,000 clones, around 93% of them singletons. CDR3 length equals 17 residues. Losses at the gene ends were 0 bases for V and 6 bases for J; bases not matched to a gene: 12. Looked up from germline, CDR1 is SGHRS and CDR2 is YFSETQ. The J gene is TRBJ2-3, the V gene TRBV5-1, with 8 positions matching TRBD2. The origin of this receptor is a young man with colorectal cancer. Input material: PBMCs. CDR3 sequence: CASSLAVAGTRADTQYF. The CDR3 DNA is TGCGCCAGCAGCTTGGCGGTAGCGGGGACTAGAGCTGATACGCAGTATTTT.